The present entry profiles one T cell receptor beta chain with its context. The table came from immunoSEQ multiplex PCR; TCRdb's copy has only in-frame clones and leaves some out. This table holds around 77,000 clones, roughly 80% found once. The CDR3 consists of 13 residues. The ends were cut back, 2 bases at V and 7 bases at J, with 11 bases in the middle. Germline assignment: CDR1 MNHEY and CDR2 SVGAGI. The source of the sample is a study of T cell clones after liver transplantation. The sequencing used CD4+ T cells from blood, collected 12 months after liver transplant. This sequence joins TRBV6-5 and TRBJ1-1, with D unresolved. The sequence was obtained from a human patient who received a liver transplant. Some of these T cells may belong to the graft donor. CDR3 nucleotides: TGTGCCAGCAGTTACGACGGCCTGGGTGAAGCTTTCTTT. This codes for CASSYDGLGEAFF.